Listed below are T cell receptor beta chains from one sample, sequenced in a study of T cells in Graves' hyperthyroidism and ophthalmopathy. MiXCR, run by TCRdb on the multiplex PCR reads, gives a single entry per CDR3 protein. Here the sample spans about 560,000 distinct CDR3 sequences, around 15% being singletons. The sample consisted of blood. Receptors originate from a woman in her thirties or forties with Graves' hyperthyroidism. CDR3s leave out the opening cysteine and the closing phenylalanine or tryptophan. The order of the fields is V gene, J gene, CDR3 protein.

v_call: TRBV29-1; j_call: TRBJ2-1; cdr3_aa: SGASYRGGGYNEQF
v_call: TRBV2; j_call: TRBJ2-2; cdr3_aa: ASTAYGGNTGELF
v_call: TRBV3-1; j_call: TRBJ1-1; cdr3_aa: ASSQVAAVWAAEAF
v_call: TRBV20-1; j_call: TRBJ2-7; cdr3_aa: SAREPASGYEQY
v_call: TRBV6-1; j_call: TRBJ2-1; cdr3_aa: ASSGTSGSNPAYNEQF
v_call: TRBV28; j_call: TRBJ2-7; cdr3_aa: ASALGVSYEQY
v_call: TRBV3-1; j_call: TRBJ2-3; cdr3_aa: ASSQGTSGTPTADTQY
v_call: TRBV2; j_call: TRBJ2-2; cdr3_aa: ASRPDALSTGELF
v_call: TRBV20-1; j_call: TRBJ2-1; cdr3_aa: SAPGLAGGREQF
v_call: TRBV14; j_call: TRBJ2-1; cdr3_aa: ASSYLVTSGNEQF
v_call: TRBV3-1; j_call: TRBJ2-7; cdr3_aa: ASSQDPSGRERDEQY
v_call: TRBV3-1; j_call: TRBJ1-5; cdr3_aa: ASSQGQGAHQPQH
v_call: TRBV12-3/TRBV12-4; j_call: TRBJ2-7; cdr3_aa: ASSLLAGGTYEQY
v_call: TRBV28; j_call: TRBJ2-7; cdr3_aa: ASSPTGTSGTYEQY
v_call: TRBV12-5; j_call: TRBJ1-1; cdr3_aa: ASGLGQGPLGLSAF
v_call: TRBV29-1; j_call: TRBJ2-7; cdr3_aa: SVFRLAGGGSEQY
v_call: TRBV27; j_call: TRBJ1-2; cdr3_aa: ASSLNGGPYGYT
v_call: TRBV18; j_call: TRBJ2-7; cdr3_aa: ASSRGTIYEQY
v_call: TRBV7-2; j_call: TRBJ2-2; cdr3_aa: ASSLFASPNTGELF
v_call: TRBV7-9; j_call: TRBJ2-7; cdr3_aa: ASSSWGAGVYSYEQY
v_call: TRBV30; j_call: TRBJ2-1; cdr3_aa: AWTLLAGGGNEQF
v_call: TRBV29-1; j_call: TRBJ1-2; cdr3_aa: SVGTDRGGYGYT
v_call: TRBV29-1; j_call: TRBJ1-2; cdr3_aa: SVASGQRRGYT
v_call: TRBV7-2; j_call: TRBJ1-4; cdr3_aa: ASSSGRQVIEKLF
v_call: TRBV2; j_call: TRBJ2-3; cdr3_aa: ASSPGLAFTDTQY
v_call: TRBV5-1; j_call: TRBJ2-1; cdr3_aa: ASSFPPGYNEQF
v_call: TRBV12-3/TRBV12-4; j_call: TRBJ2-1; cdr3_aa: ASSFRQGTYNEQF
v_call: TRBV28; j_call: TRBJ1-1; cdr3_aa: ASRSTGNTEAF
v_call: TRBV6-2/TRBV6-3; j_call: TRBJ2-3; cdr3_aa: ASRPGGTDTQY
v_call: TRBV3-1; j_call: TRBJ2-2; cdr3_aa: ASRGAANRSGELF
v_call: TRBV4-1; j_call: TRBJ2-1; cdr3_aa: ASSQPDWSSYNEQF